One and the same sample provided the 14 T cell receptor beta chains below, sequenced in a study of T-cell reconstitution after alpha-beta-depleted transplantation in children. Construction of the TCRbeta library involved unique molecular identifiers. A single record per CDR3 protein comes from TCRdb applying MiXCR to the PCR reads. The sample lists about 370,000 distinct CDR3 sequences, 20% seen once, with over 3.5% in the top ten. The material was PBMCs from the stem cell graft donor, obtained from the stem cell graft. The receptors shown here come from a human donor who donated a stem cell graft to a child with acute myeloid leukemia.

J is TRBJ2-7 and V is TRBV27, with 11 positions matching TRBD2. J gave up 3 bases and V 7 bases, and 8 bases lay outside the gene matches. The CDR3 is 15 amino acids. Germline V gene lookup returns CDR1 MNHEY and CDR2 SMNVEV (reference sequence). The CDR3 loop reads CASKVLAGELYEQYF. The DNA of the CDR3 is TGTGCCAGCAAGGTACTAGCGGGAGAGCTCTACGAGCAGTACTTC.

J is TRBJ2-7 and V is TRBV2; maybe TRBD1 (6 bases). The CDR3 loop spans 10 amino acids. Per the germline V gene, CDR1 is SNHLY and CDR2 is FYNNEI. Trimming removed 8 bases from V and 6 bases from J, with 8 bases in between. The CDR3 region is CASSGVEQYF. CDR3 coding DNA: TGTGCCAGCTCAGGGGTCGAGCAGTACTTC.

V gene TRBV5-1 combines with J gene TRBJ2-3; D perhaps matches TRBD2 (6 bases). V was pared by 2 bases and J by 4 bases, with 20 bases between. The CDR3 length is 17 residues. Germline V gene sequence: CDR1 SGHRS, CDR2 YFSETQ. The CDR3 DNA reads as TGCGCCAGCAGCTTCTTTGCTAGCGCGGAGATCCCAGATACGCAGTATTTT. Protein: CASSFFASAEIPDTQYF.

This chain joins TRBV18 and TRBJ2-2; D uncertain. V was cut by 5 bases and J by 7 bases, with 11 bases left in between. CDR3 length: 13 amino acids. Germline loops: CDR1 KGHSH, CDR2 LQKENI. The CDR3 region is CASSAGPDGELFF. CDR3 DNA sequence: TGTGCCAGCTCAGCCGGGCCTGACGGGGAGCTGTTTTTT. The full variable domain, in which reference TRBV18 and TRBJ2-2 provide the parts outside the CDR3, is NAGVMQNPRHLVRRRGQEARLRCSPMKGHSHVYWYRQLPEEGLKFMVYLQKENIIDESGMPKERFSAEFPKEGPSILRIQQVVRGDSAAYFCASSAGPDGELFFGEGSRLTVL.

This clonotype has a count of ten or more. The V and J genes are TRBV12-3 or TRBV12-4 and TRBJ2-1, with 7 bases identical to TRBD1. CDR3 size: 14 residues. J gave up 7 bases and V 4 bases, and 7 bases lay outside the gene matches. CDR3 region: CASSSPGGRNEQFF. The CDR3 nucleotides are TGTGCCAGCAGTTCCCCAGGGGGACGAAATGAGCAGTTCTTC.

This clonotype came up a few times. The CDR3 DNA reads TGTGCCAGCAGTTTAGGGGGGGGAGGCCGTAGCACAGATACGCAGTATTTT. Its protein is CASSLGGGGRSTDTQYF. The chain joins TRBV12-3 or TRBV12-4 to TRBJ2-3; 7 nucleotides match TRBD2. After removal of 1 base from V and 0 bases from J, the junction contained 7 bases not matched to a gene. The CDR3 has 17 residues.

The sample holds a few counts of this clonotype. CDR3 in amino acids: CASSLQGLSNQPQHF. As DNA, the CDR3 is TGTGCCAGCAGTTTACAGGGCTTAAGCAATCAGCCCCAGCATTTT. This chain connects TRBV12-3 or TRBV12-4 to TRBJ1-5, with a weak D call TRBD1 (5 bases). Trimming removed 2 bases from V and 1 base from J, with 9 bases in between. CDR3 length: 15 residues.

CDR3 in DNA: TGTGCCAGCATGCCGGGCACCGGGGAGCTGTTTTTT. Protein: CASMPGTGELFF. The gene calls are TRBV27 and TRBJ2-2; no firm D call. The ends were cut back, 7 bases at V and 4 bases at J, with 7 bases in the middle. Germline V CDR1 and CDR2: MNHEY, SMNVEV (reference sequence). The CDR3 has 12 residues.

This clonotype was detected many times. The chain uses TRBV29-1 and TRBJ2-2, with unresolved D. The germline V and J ends were trimmed by 5 bases and 0 bases, with 10 bases remaining between them. CDR3 length: 14 residues. CDR1 SQVTM and CDR2 ANQGSEA come from the germline V gene. The CDR3, as DNA: TGCAGCGTTCTGCATAACGCGAACACCGGGGAGCTGTTTTTT. Protein sequence: CSVLHNANTGELFF.

This clonotype was counted at least ten times. V and J are TRBV12-3 or TRBV12-4 and TRBJ2-7; the D call may be TRBD1 or TRBD2 (5 bases each). The V and J ends lost 6 bases and 6 bases respectively, with 18 bases between them. This CDR3 spans 14 amino acids. CDR3 in amino acids: CASSPWGNGVEQYF. CDR3 DNA: TGTGCCAGCAGCCCGTGGGGGAATGGGGTCGAGCAGTACTTC.

The chain recombines TRBV29-1 with TRBJ2-2; D possibly corresponds to TRBD2 (5 bases). CDR3 size: 15 residues. Germline V gives CDR1 SQVTM, CDR2 ANQGSEA. V was pared by 0 bases and J by 1 base, with 9 bases between. The CDR3 reads CSVEDRGLNTGELFF. CDR3 sequence (DNA): TGCAGCGTTGAAGATAGAGGACTGAACACCGGGGAGCTGTTTTTT.

This clonotype was seen ten or more times. This sequence joins TRBV12-3 or TRBV12-4 and TRBJ2-3; 11 positions agree with TRBD2. The trim removed 6 bases at V and 2 bases at J, leaving 7 bases unmatched. The CDR3 extends over 16 amino acids. The CDR3 region is CASSPRTSGSTDTQYF. The CDR3 DNA reads as TGTGCCAGCAGCCCTAGGACTAGCGGGTCCACAGATACGCAGTATTTT.

The table lists this clonotype with many counts. V gene TRBV9 combines with J gene TRBJ2-1; D is unresolved. This CDR3 spans 16 amino acids. Trimming took off 0 bases at V and 2 bases at J, with 12 bases between the two ends. The germline V gene has CDR1 SGDLS and CDR2 YYNGEE. The CDR3 spells CASSVVGGNPYNEQFF. The CDR3 DNA follows: TGTGCCAGCAGCGTAGTAGGTGGGAACCCCTACAATGAGCAGTTCTTC.

This clonotype was counted a few times. The chain links TRBV7-9 to TRBJ2-1, with D possibly called TRBD1 or TRBD2 (7 bases each). The CDR3 runs to 15 residues. V was trimmed by 2 bases and J by 9 bases, leaving 17 bases between them. Germline loops: CDR1 SEHNR, CDR2 FQNEAQ (reference sequence). The CDR3 DNA sequence: TGTGCCAGCAGCTTATCAGGACTAGGGGGCGGTGAGCAGTTCTTC. Amino acid sequence: CASSLSGLGGGEQFF.